Following are 13 T cell receptor delta chains from one sample sequenced in a study of gamma-delta chains in newborns, infants, children. TCRdb redid the clone calls on the reads with CATT. This table has 6,000 or so delta-chain clones, roughly 2% appearing once. The material sequenced was blood. All receptors come from a child who was a newborn, infant or young child, either healthy, febrile or measles-vaccinated (not recorded which).

This clone was counted only a few times. Possible read error: a much larger clone is one base away. J is TRDJ3 and V is TRDV2; TRDD3 matches at 9 bases. V shed 3 bases, J shed 0 bases, and the junction held 8 bases outside the gene matches. The germline CDR1 and CDR2 sequences are GEAIGNYY and EKD. The CDR3 has 19 amino acids. CDR3 nucleotide sequence: TGTGCCTGTGACGCGGTACTGGGGGAAATCTCCTGGGACACCCGACAGATGTTTTTC. Amino acids: CACDAVLGEISWDTRQMFF.

With respect to this clone: This sequence is one base from a far larger clone and is likely a read error. Other DNA sequences in this sample translate to the same CDR3. Here the CDR3 DNA reads TGTGCCTGTGACACCGTACTGGGGGATACCACTTTGACAGCTCAACTCTTCTTT. It encodes CACDTVLGDTTLTAQLFF. The rearrangement links TRDV2 to TRDJ2; 12 bases match TRDD3. This CDR3 region has 18 residues. Germline assignment: CDR1 GEAIGNYY and CDR2 EKD.

This clone was observed a handful of times. TCRdb shows a much larger clone's protein in place of this DNA's translation, and the two differ at residue 14, likely through a read error; the protein shown is translated from the DNA. This sequence joins TRDV2 and TRDJ3; TRDD3 matches 7 bases. The CDR3 is 19 amino acids. Germline V gene lookup returns CDR1 GEAIGNYY and CDR2 EKD. CDR3 protein: CACDTAGGSSSWDARQMFF. The CDR3, as DNA: TGTGCCTGTGACACGGCTGGGGGCTCTAGCTCCTGGGACGCCCGACAGATGTTTTTC.

In this sample, this clone turned up a few times. Given a far larger clone just one base away, this is likely a sequencing read error. This sample includes further DNA sequences coding for the same CDR3. V usage is TRDV2 and J usage is TRDJ3; 13 nucleotides match TRDD3. The germline V gene has CDR1 GEAIGNYY and CDR2 EKD. The CDR3 is 20 amino acids. As DNA, the CDR3 is TGTGCCTGTGACCACGTACTGGGGGATACGAGCTCCTGGGACACTCGACAGATGTTTTTC. Encoded protein: CACDHVLGDTSSWDTRQMFF.

A word on this clone: This could be a read error, since a much larger clone is one nucleotide away. The sample contains more than one DNA sequence encoding this CDR3. This rearrangement joins TRDV2 to TRDJ3; a weak D match, TRDD3 (5 bases). The CDR3 consists of 18 residues. Germline V gene sequence: CDR1 GEAIGNYY, CDR2 EKD. V was trimmed by 0 bases and J by 1 base, leaving 12 bases between them. CDR3 nucleotides: TGTGCCTGTGACACCGCGGGGGGTCCGTCCTGGGACACCCGACAGATGTTTTTC. It translates to CACDTAGGPSWDTRQMFF.

This clone has only a few counts. TCRdb's protein for this DNA is that of a much larger clone and differs from the translation at residue 11, likely a read error; the protein shown is the DNA translation. CDR3 DNA sequence: TGTGCCTGTGACACCGTTAACGCGAGGTCCCGGGACACCCGACAGATGTTTTTC. Protein: CACDTVNARSRDTRQMFF. V gene TRDV2 combines with J gene TRDJ3; no firm D call. This CDR3 region has 18 residues. Trimming pared 0 bases from V and 5 bases from J, leaving 16 bases between. Germline assignment: CDR1 GEAIGNYY and CDR2 EKD.

As to this clone: The protein in TCRdb stems from a much larger clone and differs at residue 3 from this DNA's translation, likely a read error; here the protein is translated from the DNA. The J gene is TRDJ2, the V gene TRDV2; 13 bases are shared with TRDD3. Germline V gives CDR1 GEAIGNYY, CDR2 EKD. The CDR3 runs to 16 residues. CDR3 protein: CARDVLGDTGTAQLFF. CDR3 sequence (DNA): TGTGCCCGTGACGTACTGGGGGATACGGGGACAGCACAACTCTTCTTT.

This clone was recorded a few times. A much bigger clone sits one base away, suggesting this may be a read error. This CDR3 is also generated by other DNA sequences in the sample. V usage is TRDV2 and J usage is TRDJ3, with D possibly TRDD3 on 5 matching bases. Germline values: CDR1 GEAIGNYY, CDR2 EKD. The CDR3 sequence is 18 residues long. The V and J ends lost 1 base and 0 bases respectively, with 12 bases between them. The CDR3: CACDTAGGYSWDTRQMFF. The CDR3 DNA sequence: TGTGCCTGTGACACGGCAGGGGGGTACTCCTGGGACACCCGACAGATGTTTTTC.

This clone is judged medium-sized. Other DNA sequences in this specimen translate into the identical CDR3. The V and J genes are TRDV1 and TRDJ1, with TRDD3 as a possible D gene (6 bases). Germline values: CDR1 TSWWSYY, CDR2 QGS. The V and J ends lost 4 bases and 0 bases respectively, with 36 bases between them. The CDR3 loop spans 23 amino acids. This chain's CDR3 is CALGGSPGISHGDPPPYTDKLIF. The CDR3, as DNA: TGTGCTCTTGGGGGCAGCCCGGGGATCTCACACGGGGACCCCCCCCCGTACACCGATAAACTCATCTTT.

By share of the sample, this clone is medium-sized. The V gene is TRDV2, the J gene TRDJ3, with 13 positions matching TRDD3. The CDR3 covers 17 residues. The germline CDR1 and CDR2 sequences are GEAIGNYY and EKD. Trimming took 4 bases from V and 5 from J; bases not matched to a gene: 4. Written as DNA, the CDR3 is TGTGCCTGTGATCTACTGGGGGATACGCGGGACACCCGACAGATGTTTTTC. Protein product: CACDLLGDTRDTRQMFF.

The J gene is TRDJ3, the V gene TRDV2; TRDD3 agrees at 8 bases. The ends lost 2 bases at V and 2 bases at J; junction bases unmatched: 16. The CDR3 has 21 residues. In germline, CDR1 is GEAIGNYY, CDR2 EKD. CDR3 region: CACDKKYWGPGRPWDTRQMFF. Written as DNA, the CDR3 is TGTGCCTGTGACAAAAAGTACTGGGGGCCGGGCCGCCCCTGGGACACCCGACAGATGTTTTTC.

This clone has more than one count but fewer than ten. For this DNA, TCRdb reports the protein of a much larger clone, which diverges at residue 11, most likely from a read error; the protein presented here is translated directly from the DNA. The J gene is TRDJ3, the V gene TRDV2; 7 nucleotides match TRDD3. This CDR3 is built from 16 residues. Per the germline V gene, CDR1 is GEAIGNYY and CDR2 is EKD. CDR3 nucleotide sequence: TGTGCCTGTGACTGGGGGAGCTCCTGGGACATCCGACAGATGTTTTTC. As protein: CACDWGSSWDIRQMFF.

This clone qualifies as medium-sized. The likely explanation is a read error, given a far larger clone one base away. The chain has TRDV2 and TRDJ3; 12 bases align to TRDD3. This CDR3 has 18 residues. Germline lookup yields CDR1 GEAIGNYY and CDR2 EKD. The CDR3 region has the DNA TGTGCCTGTGACACCGTACTGGGGGATACCTGGGACGCCCGACAGATGTTTTTC. Amino acids: CACDTVLGDTWDARQMFF.